Shown below are 15 T cell receptor beta chains from a single sample sequenced in a study of tumor-infiltrating lymphocytes in primary liver carcinoma. Priming with a constant-region primer yielded TCR beta cDNA from 450 to 600 ng total RNA. Slightly modified ARM-PCR served as the procedure for the TCR beta libraries. These libraries came from three rounds of nested multiplex PCR. Primers for the first two PCR rounds were TRBV1-TRBV30 forward primers and a C-beta reverse primer (around 10 cycles per round). Each CDR3 protein is one row after TCRdb ran MiXCR on the multiplex PCR reads. The sample contains fewer than 40,000 distinct CDR3 sequences, approximately 76% of which appear only once. Co-extracted RNA and DNA came from about 20-30 mg of unsorted bulk tissue. The material sequenced was liver tumor tissue from sampling region 3. Subset meaning: tumor region T3, left-lateral pole. These receptors all stem from a young woman with primary liver carcinoma and hepatitis B virus infection.

Turning to this clonotype: The final CDR3 position lacks the conserved phenylalanine or tryptophan, pointing to a likely read error. The chain has TRBV11-2 and TRBJ2-2; D may be TRBD1 or TRBD2 (5 bases each). CDR3 length: 13 residues. The germline V gene has CDR1 SGHAT and CDR2 FQNNGV. The DNA of the CDR3 is TGTGACAGGAGCTTAGATAGGACTGGGGAGCTGTTTTTA. This gives the protein CDRSLDRTGELFL.

Points on this clonotype: Without the conserved terminal phenylalanine or tryptophan, this CDR3 likely stems from a read error. CDR3 region: CASSIDPIRALCYGYTL. The CDR3 nucleotides read TGTGCCAGCAGCATAGATCCGATCAGGGCGCTGTGCTATGGCTACACCTTA. The rearrangement joins TRBV11-2 to TRBJ1-2; D is possibly TRBD1 (5 bases). Germline V gene sequence: CDR1 SGHAT, CDR2 FQNNGV. CDR3 length: 17 residues.

As regards this clonotype: The conserved phenylalanine or tryptophan normally closing the CDR3 is absent here, so this likely arose from a read error. V is TRBV7-9 and J is TRBJ2-1; the D is unclear. Trimming pared 1 base from V and 4 bases from J, leaving 2 bases between. The CDR3 runs 12 residues. Germline-derived CDR1 and CDR2 are SEHNR and FQNEAQ (reference sequence). The CDR3 spells CASSLGYNEQFP. DNA for the CDR3: TGTGCCAGCAGCTTAGGGTACAATGAGCAGTTCCCC.

On this clonotype: Here the CDR3 omits its conserved ending phenylalanine or tryptophan, so a read error is the likely source. The limits of the CDR3 on the DNA are not certain, so only TCRdb's listed CDR3 is given. The rearrangement joins TRBV6-6 to TRBJ2-6; the table calls TRBD1, which could not be checked here. The V gene's germline CDR1 is MNHNY and CDR2 SVGAGI (reference sequence). The CDR3 has 15 residues if both end residues are counted. The chain's CDR3 is CVSFLGQGRANVMTS.

About this clonotype: A clone one base away is much larger, so this may be a read error. The chain couples TRBV14 to TRBJ2-7; perhaps TRBD2 as D (6 bases). The CDR3 has 14 amino acids. The V gene's germline CDR1 is SGHDN and CDR2 FVKESK. The chain's CDR3 is CGSSHRDFGYEQYF. The CDR3 region has the DNA TGTGGCAGCAGCCACCGGGACTTTGGGTACGAGCAGTACTTC.

Concerning this clonotype: This CDR3 is missing its conserved last phenylalanine or tryptophan, likely due to a read error. This sequence joins TRBV11-2 and TRBJ2-3; the D is unclear. CDR3 size: 15 residues. Germline CDR1 SGHAT, CDR2 FQNNGV. The V and J ends lost 1 base and 1 base respectively, with 9 bases between them. CDR3 nucleotides: TGTGCCAGCAGCTTAGGATTAGGACGCACAGATACGCAGTATCTT. Translated: CASSLGLGRTDTQYL.

Points on this clonotype: It is likely a read error, because the conserved phenylalanine at the end of the CDR3 is missing. The chain recombines TRBV10-3 with TRBJ2-1; D gene unclear. The CDR3 loop spans 14 amino acids. The germline CDR1 and CDR2 sequences are ENHRY and SYGVKD. CDR3 in amino acids: CLISPTATRDEQFS. Here the CDR3 DNA reads TGTCTCATCAGTCCCACGGCGACCCGGGATGAGCAGTTCTCC.

As concerns this clonotype: Since a much larger clone is just one base distant, this may be a read error. The rearrangement links TRBV5-1 to TRBJ2-1, with no clear D. The CDR3 is 16 amino acids. Per germline, CDR1 SGHRS and CDR2 YFSETQ. The CDR3 coding sequence is TGCGCCAGCACCGCGTCCCCAGGCTATTCCTACAATGAGCAGCTCTTC. It translates to CASTASPGYSYNEQLF.

In regard to this clonotype: This CDR3 is missing its conserved last phenylalanine or tryptophan, likely due to a read error. The chain links TRBV4-3 to TRBJ2-3; D may be TRBD1 (6 bases). The CDR3 has 18 residues. Deletions cut 0 bases from V and 2 bases from J, with 18 bases between. Germline V CDR1 and CDR2: LGHNA, YSLEER. The CDR3 DNA is TGCGCCAGCAGCCAAGATGTAGGGACATCTATACTCACAGATACGCAGTATCTT. It translates to CASSQDVGTSILTDTQYL.

Details on this clonotype: The junction shows a germline mismatch at one end, possibly a read error. This sequence joins TRBV11-2 and TRBJ2-2; 7 bases line up with TRBD1. The CDR3 loop spans 16 amino acids. Germline V gene lookup returns CDR1 SGHAT and CDR2 FQNNGV. This chain's CDR3 is CASSPDPQLDTGEPFF. In DNA, the CDR3 is TGTGCCAGCAGCCCCGATCCCCAATTGGACACAGGGGAGCCGTTTTTT.

A remark on this clonotype: A junction end diverges from the germline sequence, so it may reflect a read error. The chain carries TRBV11-2 and TRBJ1-1, with 11 bases aligning to TRBD1. Germline CDR1 SGHAT, CDR2 FQNNGV. This CDR3 is built from 20 residues. CDR3 bases: TGTGCCAGCAGCGTTCGGGACAGGGGGTGCAAGAGGTGGAGTAACACTGAAGTTTTCTTT. Residues: CASSVRDRGCKRWSNTEVFF.

Comment on this clonotype: This may arise from a read error, as a much more abundant clone is one base away. The genes are TRBV10-3 and TRBJ2-2; the match to TRBD1 covers 10 bases. The length of the CDR3 is 18 residues. CDR1 and CDR2 (germline): ENHRY, SYGVKD. The CDR3, as DNA: TGTACCATCAGTGAAAGTTGGGGACAGGGGATAAACACCGGGGAGCTGTTTTTT. It translates to CTISESWGQGINTGELFF.

For this clonotype: At one of its ends the junction is not consistent with the germline gene, which may arise from a read error. The genes are TRBV14 and TRBJ1-1, with D uncertain. The germline gives CDR1 SGHDN, CDR2 FVKESK. This CDR3 is built from 12 residues. CDR3 bases: TGTGTCAGCAGCCAAGATGTAGGGTACGCTTTCTTT. Its protein product is CVSSQDVGYAFF. Looking up the rest from reference TRBV14 and TRBJ1-1 gives the full variable domain: EAGVTQFPSHSVIEKGQTVTLRCDPISGHDNLYWYRRVMGKEIKFLLHFVKESKQDESGMPNNRFLAERTGGTYSTLKVQPAELEDSGVYFCVSSQDVGYAFFGQGTRLTVV.

V usage is TRBV6-5 and J usage is TRBJ1-3; D unresolved. V lost 9 bases and J lost 5, with 20 bases in between. Germline lookup yields CDR1 MNHEY and CDR2 SVGAGI. The CDR3 spans 15 residues. As DNA, the CDR3 is TGTGCCAGTCCACGATCAGGCGGGTCCCGAAACACCATATATTTT. Encoded protein: CASPRSGGSRNTIYF.

This clonotype was recorded at least ten times. CDR3 in amino acids: CAIRDRGKDTGELFF. CDR3 DNA: TGTGCCATCAGGGACAGGGGGAAGGACACCGGGGAGCTGTTTTTT. The J gene is TRBJ2-2, the V gene TRBV10-3; 10 bases are a match to TRBD1. The length of the CDR3 is 15 residues. Per germline, CDR1 ENHRY and CDR2 SYGVKD. V trimming: 6 bases; J trimming: 3 bases; junction bases outside the gene matches: 4.